This T cell receptor beta chain is from a study of blood T cell repertoires in COVID-19. Study background: Sample material is recorded as cDNA or gDNA derived from T cells, B-cell-depleted T cells, or PBMCs.

Per germline, CDR1 SGHVS and CDR2 FNYEAQ. V lost 4 bases to trimming and J lost 6 bases; unmatched junction nucleotides: 12. This CDR3 comprises 15 residues. Per the study methods: Reference gene primer amplification gave nucleated cell count estimates. Using immunoSEQ multiplex PCR, the repertoire was profiled, and TCRdb retains in-frame clones only, with some absent. The D gene and trimming were derived from the DNA, and the V and J assignments and clone size from that table. Altogether more than 95,000 clones are present, about 87% being singletons, with the ten largest covering 15%. This sequence joins TRBV7-6 and TRBJ2-7; TRBD2 agrees at 7 bases. Sequenced: peripheral blood. The receptor comes from a man aged 50-60 years with acute or convalescent COVID-19. The CDR3 spells CASSSQWGGTGEQYF. The CDR3 nucleotides read TGTGCCAGCAGCTCCCAATGGGGGGGAACGGGCGAGCAGTACTTC. Looking up the rest from reference TRBV7-6 and TRBJ2-7 gives the full variable domain: GAGVSQSPRYKVTKRGQDVALRCDPISGHVSLYWYRQALGQGPEFLTYFNYEAQQDKSGLPNDRFSAERPEGSISTLTIQRTEQRDSAMYRCASSSQWGGTGEQYFGPGTRLTVT.